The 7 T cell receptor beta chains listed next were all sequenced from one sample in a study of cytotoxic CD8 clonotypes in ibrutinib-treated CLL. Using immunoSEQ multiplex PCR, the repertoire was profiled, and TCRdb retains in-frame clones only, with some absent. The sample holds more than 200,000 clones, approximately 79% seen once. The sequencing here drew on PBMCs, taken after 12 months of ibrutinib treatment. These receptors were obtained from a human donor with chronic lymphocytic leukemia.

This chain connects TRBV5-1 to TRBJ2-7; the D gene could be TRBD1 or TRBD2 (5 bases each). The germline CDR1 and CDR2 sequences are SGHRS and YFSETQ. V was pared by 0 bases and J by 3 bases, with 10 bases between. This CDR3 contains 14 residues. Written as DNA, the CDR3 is TGCGCCAGCAGCTTGGCCGGGACGGACTACGAGCAGTACTTC. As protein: CASSLAGTDYEQYF.

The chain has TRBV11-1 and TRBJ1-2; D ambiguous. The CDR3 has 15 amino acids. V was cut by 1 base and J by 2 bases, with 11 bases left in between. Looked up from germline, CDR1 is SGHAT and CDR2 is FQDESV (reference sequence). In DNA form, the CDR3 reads TGTGCCAGCAGCTTAGTTCCACTTTGGAACTATGGCTACACCTTC. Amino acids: CASSLVPLWNYGYTF. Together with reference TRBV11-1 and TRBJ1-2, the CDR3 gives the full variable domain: EAEVAQSPRYKITEKSQAVAFWCDPISGHATLYWYRQILGQGPELLVQFQDESVVDDSQLPKDRFSAERLKGVDSTLKIQPAELGDSAMYLCASSLVPLWNYGYTFGSGTRLTVV.

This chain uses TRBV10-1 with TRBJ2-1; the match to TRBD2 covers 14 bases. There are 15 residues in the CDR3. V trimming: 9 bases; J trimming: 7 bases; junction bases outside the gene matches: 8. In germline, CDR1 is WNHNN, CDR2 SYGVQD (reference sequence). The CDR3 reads CASSPGLAGDNEQFF. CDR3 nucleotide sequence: TGCGCCAGTTCGCCGGGACTAGCGGGAGATAATGAGCAGTTCTTC.

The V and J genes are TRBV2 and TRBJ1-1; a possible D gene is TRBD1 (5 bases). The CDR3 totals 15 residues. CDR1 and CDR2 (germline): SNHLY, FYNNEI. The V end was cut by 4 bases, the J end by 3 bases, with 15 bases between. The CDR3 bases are TGTGCCAGCAGTGCGGGGGGATTAGGGGACACTGAAGCTTTCTTT. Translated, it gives CASSAGGLGDTEAFF.

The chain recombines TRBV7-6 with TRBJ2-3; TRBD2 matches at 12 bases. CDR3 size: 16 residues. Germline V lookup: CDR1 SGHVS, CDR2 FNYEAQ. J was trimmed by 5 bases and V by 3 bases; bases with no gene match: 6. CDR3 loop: CASSLLAGGPVDTQYF. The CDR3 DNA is TGTGCCAGCAGCTTGCTAGCGGGGGGGCCAGTAGATACGCAGTATTTT.

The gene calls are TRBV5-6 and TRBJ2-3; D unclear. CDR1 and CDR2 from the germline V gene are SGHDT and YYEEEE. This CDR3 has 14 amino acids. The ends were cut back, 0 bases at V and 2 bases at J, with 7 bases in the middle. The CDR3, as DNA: TGTGCCAGCAGCTTGGGTCCGACCACAGATACGCAGTATTTT. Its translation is CASSLGPTTDTQYF. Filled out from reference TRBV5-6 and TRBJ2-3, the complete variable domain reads DAGVTQSPTHLIKTRGQQVTLRCSPKSGHDTVSWYQQALGQGPQFIFQYYEEEERQRGNFPDRFSGHQFPNYSSELNVNALLLGDSALYLCASSLGPTTDTQYFGPGTRLTVL.

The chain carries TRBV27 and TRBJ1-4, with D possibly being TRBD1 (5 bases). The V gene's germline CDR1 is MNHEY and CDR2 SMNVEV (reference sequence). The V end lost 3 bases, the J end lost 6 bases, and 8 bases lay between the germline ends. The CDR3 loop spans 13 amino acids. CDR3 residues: CASSFMGDEKLFF. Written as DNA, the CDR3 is TGTGCCAGCAGTTTTATGGGGGATGAAAAACTGTTTTTT.